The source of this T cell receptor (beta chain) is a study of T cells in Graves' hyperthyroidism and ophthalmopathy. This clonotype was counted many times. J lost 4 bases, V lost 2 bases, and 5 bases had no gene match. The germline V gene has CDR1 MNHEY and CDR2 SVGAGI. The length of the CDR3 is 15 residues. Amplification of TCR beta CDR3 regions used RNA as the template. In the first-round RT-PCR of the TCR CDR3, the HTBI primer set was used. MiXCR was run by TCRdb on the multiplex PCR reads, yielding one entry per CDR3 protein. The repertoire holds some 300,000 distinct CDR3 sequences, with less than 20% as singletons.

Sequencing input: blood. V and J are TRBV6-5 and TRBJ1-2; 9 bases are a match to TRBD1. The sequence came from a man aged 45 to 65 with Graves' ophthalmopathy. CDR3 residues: CASSYIGTGSYGYTF. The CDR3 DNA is TGTGCCAGCAGTTACATTGGGACAGGGAGCTATGGCTACACCTTC.